The clone carrying this TCR beta chain occurred once. In CD8 memory, CD45RO+ cells were put together with CCR7-negative CD45RA+ TemRA cells. This sample is part of a study of shared clonotypes between healthy human individuals. There are 13 residues in the CDR3. V dropped 0 bases and J dropped 6 bases, with 8 bases sitting between them. Germline lookup yields CDR1 LGHNA and CDR2 YNFKEQ. The test was conducted at deep level. Measured with immunoSEQ multiplex PCR; TCRdb has only the in-frame clones, and not every one. Here the sample spans some 380,000 clones, around 96% being singletons. V usage is TRBV4-2 and J usage is TRBJ2-5, with D possibly TRBD1 on 5 matching bases. What was sequenced was memory CD8+ T cells sorted from blood. The subset here: CD45RO+ cells pooled with CCR7-negative TemRA cells. The TCR sequence derives from a man aged 30 to 39 in good health. Here the CDR3 DNA reads TGTGCCAGCAGCCAAGACAGGGCCAAGACCCAGTACTTC. Translated: CASSQDRAKTQYF.